The rows below give T cell receptor beta chains drawn from one sample of a study of shared clonotypes between healthy human individuals. Only in-frame clones appear in the TCRdb table, and some are missing; sequencing was by immunoSEQ multiplex PCR. The table records some 500,000 clones, roughly 95% of them present only once. Sequenced material: naive CD4+ T cells sorted from blood. These receptors were taken from a woman in her twenties or thirties in good health. Each CDR3 is given with its conserved first and last residue.

CDR3: CASSGSGGTQYF
V: TRBV19
J: TRBJ2-3
length: 12

CDR3: CASSLFRYTDTQYF
V: TRBV5-6
J: TRBJ2-3
length: 14

CDR3: CASSDSGNQPQHF
V: TRBV6-1
J: TRBJ1-5
length: 13

CDR3: CASSLEASMNTEAFF
V: TRBV5-1
J: TRBJ1-1
length: 15

CDR3: CASSLPGTGSYEQYF
V: TRBV19
J: TRBJ2-7
length: 15

CDR3: CASSKKGLAGLVTGELFF
V: TRBV19
J: TRBJ2-2
length: 18

CDR3: CASSLVGGHEQYF
V: TRBV5-1
J: TRBJ2-7
length: 13

CDR3: CASSLGSSYEQYF
V: TRBV11-2
J: TRBJ2-7
length: 13

CDR3: CSAALMFGYTF
V: TRBV20-1
J: TRBJ1-2
length: 11

CDR3: CASSFPHLYEQYF
V: TRBV11-1
J: TRBJ2-7
length: 13

CDR3: CASSPRTGNEQYF
V: TRBV7-8
J: TRBJ2-7
length: 13

CDR3: CASSDRTSTYEQYF
V: TRBV19
J: NA
length: 14

CDR3: CASSIDRGGTEAFF
V: TRBV19
J: TRBJ1-1
length: 14

CDR3: CASSPQWNMNTGELFF
V: TRBV7-9
J: TRBJ2-2
length: 16

CDR3: CASSLTANTEAFF
V: TRBV18
J: TRBJ1-1
length: 13

CDR3: CASSFRDRSSYEQYF
V: TRBV5-8
J: TRBJ2-7
length: 15

CDR3: CASSRGPEAFF
V: TRBV11-3
J: TRBJ1-1
length: 11

CDR3: CASSPPNLEGNEQFF
V: TRBV6-5
J: TRBJ2-1
length: 15

CDR3: CAWSRDRGLAKNIQYF
V: TRBV30
J: TRBJ2-4
length: 16

CDR3: CASRPHGRGETQYF
V: TRBV6-5
J: TRBJ2-5
length: 14

CDR3: CASSLLGTSGRAGEQFF
V: TRBV5-6
J: TRBJ2-1
length: 17

CDR3: CASSKRDSSYNEQFF
V: TRBV2
J: TRBJ2-1
length: 15

CDR3: CASTGDGDFF
V: TRBV28
J: TRBJ1-1
length: 10

CDR3: CASSQDPGSFYEQYF
V: TRBV4-2
J: TRBJ2-7
length: 15

CDR3: CASSIRSPGQPNEKLFF
V: TRBV19
J: TRBJ1-4
length: 17

CDR3: CASSKAGTGDEETQYF
V: TRBV21-1
J: TRBJ2-5
length: 16

CDR3: CASSLGQGWGEKLFF
V: TRBV7-9
J: TRBJ1-4
length: 15

CDR3: CASSSGTAGNTIYF
V: TRBV7-2
J: TRBJ1-3
length: 14

CDR3: CATSPRTSGRASETQYF
V: TRBV15
J: TRBJ2-5
length: 17

CDR3: CASSLDNYGYTF
V: TRBV28
J: TRBJ1-2
length: 12

CDR3: CASSPLAGDDTGELFF
V: TRBV18
J: TRBJ2-2
length: 16